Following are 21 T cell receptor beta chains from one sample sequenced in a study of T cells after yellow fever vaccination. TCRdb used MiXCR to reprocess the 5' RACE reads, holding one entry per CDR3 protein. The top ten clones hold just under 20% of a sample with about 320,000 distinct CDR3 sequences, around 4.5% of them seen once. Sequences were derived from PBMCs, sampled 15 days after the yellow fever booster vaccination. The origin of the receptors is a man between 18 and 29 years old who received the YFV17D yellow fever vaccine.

The CDR3 DNA reads as TGTGCCAGCAGTTACAGTCTAGCGGGGACAGATACGCAGTATTTT. Translating gives CASSYSLAGTDTQYF. This chain uses TRBV6-5 with TRBJ2-3, with 9 nucleotides matching TRBD2. The junction had 3 bases not matched to a gene; V was cut back by 2 bases and J by 3 bases. Germline-derived CDR1 and CDR2 are MNHEY and SVGAGI. This CDR3 contains 15 residues.

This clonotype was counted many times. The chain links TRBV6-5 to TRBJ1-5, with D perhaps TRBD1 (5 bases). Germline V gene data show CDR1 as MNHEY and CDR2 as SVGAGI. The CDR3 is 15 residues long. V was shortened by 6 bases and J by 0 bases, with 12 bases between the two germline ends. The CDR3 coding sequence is TGTGCCAGCAGGGCTCAGGGAAATAGCAATCAGCCCCAGCATTTT. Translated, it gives CASRAQGNSNQPQHF.

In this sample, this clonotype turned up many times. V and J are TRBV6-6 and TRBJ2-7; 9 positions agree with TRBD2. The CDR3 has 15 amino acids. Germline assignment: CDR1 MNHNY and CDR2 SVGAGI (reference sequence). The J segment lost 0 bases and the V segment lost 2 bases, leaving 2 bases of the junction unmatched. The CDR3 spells CASSYVAGVSYEQYF. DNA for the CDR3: TGTGCCAGCAGTTACGTAGCGGGGGTCTCCTACGAGCAGTACTTC.

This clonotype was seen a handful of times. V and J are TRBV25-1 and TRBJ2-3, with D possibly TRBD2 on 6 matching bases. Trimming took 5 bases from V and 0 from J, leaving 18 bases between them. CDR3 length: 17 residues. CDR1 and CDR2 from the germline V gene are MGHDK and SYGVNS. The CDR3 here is CASSPLSGKMSTDTQYF. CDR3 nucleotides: TGTGCCAGCAGTCCCCTTAGCGGAAAAATGAGCACAGATACGCAGTATTTT.

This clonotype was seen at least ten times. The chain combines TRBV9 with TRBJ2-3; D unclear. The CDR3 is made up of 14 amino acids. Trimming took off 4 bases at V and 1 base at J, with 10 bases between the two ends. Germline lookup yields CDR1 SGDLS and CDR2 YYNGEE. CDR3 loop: CASSSRTGTDTQYF. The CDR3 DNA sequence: TGTGCCAGCAGCTCCAGGACGGGCACAGATACGCAGTATTTT. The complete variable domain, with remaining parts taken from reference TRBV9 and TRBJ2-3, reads DSGVTQTPKHLITATGQRVTLRCSPRSGDLSVYWYQQSLDQGLQFLIQYYNGEERAKGNILERFSAQQFPDLHSELNLSSLELGDSALYFCASSSRTGTDTQYFGPGTRLTVL.

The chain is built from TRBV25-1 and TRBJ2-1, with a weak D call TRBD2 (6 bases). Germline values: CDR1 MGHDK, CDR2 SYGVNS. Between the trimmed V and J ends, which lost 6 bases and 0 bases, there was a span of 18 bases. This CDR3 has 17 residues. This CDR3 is CASRDGGSAGSYNEQFF. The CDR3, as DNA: TGTGCCAGCAGGGATGGGGGTTCAGCGGGCTCCTACAATGAGCAGTTCTTC.

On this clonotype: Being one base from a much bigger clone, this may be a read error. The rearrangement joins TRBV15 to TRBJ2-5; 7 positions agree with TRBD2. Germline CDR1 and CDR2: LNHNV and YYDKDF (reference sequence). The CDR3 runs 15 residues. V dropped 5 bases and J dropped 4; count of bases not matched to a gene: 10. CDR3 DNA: TGTGCCACCAGCGAGCGGGCGGGCGGGAGAGAGACCCAGTACTTC. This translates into CATSERAGGRETQYF.

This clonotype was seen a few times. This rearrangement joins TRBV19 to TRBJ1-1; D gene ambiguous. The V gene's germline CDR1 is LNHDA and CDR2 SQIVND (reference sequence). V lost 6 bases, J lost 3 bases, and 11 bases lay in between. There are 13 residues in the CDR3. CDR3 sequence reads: CASRGSGHTEAFF. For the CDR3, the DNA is TGTGCCAGTAGGGGGTCGGGTCACACTGAAGCTTTCTTT.

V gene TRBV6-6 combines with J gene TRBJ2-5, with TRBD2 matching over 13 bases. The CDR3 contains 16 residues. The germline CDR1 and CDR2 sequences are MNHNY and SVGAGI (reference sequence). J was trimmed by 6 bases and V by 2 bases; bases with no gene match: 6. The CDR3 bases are TGTGCCAGCAGTTACCTACTAGCGGGGGGGGACAAGACCCAGTACTTC. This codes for CASSYLLAGGDKTQYF.

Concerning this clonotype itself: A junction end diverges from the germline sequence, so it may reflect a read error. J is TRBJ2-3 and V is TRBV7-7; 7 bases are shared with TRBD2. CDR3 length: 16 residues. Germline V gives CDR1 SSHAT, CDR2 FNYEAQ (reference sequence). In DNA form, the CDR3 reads TGTGCTAGCAGCGCGAGACTAGCCTCTAGCACAGATACGCAGTATTTT. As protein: CASSARLASSTDTQYF.

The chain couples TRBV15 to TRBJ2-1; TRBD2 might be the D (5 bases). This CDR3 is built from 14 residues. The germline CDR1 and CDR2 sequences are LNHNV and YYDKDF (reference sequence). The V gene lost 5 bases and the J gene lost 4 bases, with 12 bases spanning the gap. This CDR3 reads CATSGRTGYNEQFF. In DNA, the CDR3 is TGTGCCACCAGCGGAAGGACGGGATACAATGAGCAGTTCTTC.

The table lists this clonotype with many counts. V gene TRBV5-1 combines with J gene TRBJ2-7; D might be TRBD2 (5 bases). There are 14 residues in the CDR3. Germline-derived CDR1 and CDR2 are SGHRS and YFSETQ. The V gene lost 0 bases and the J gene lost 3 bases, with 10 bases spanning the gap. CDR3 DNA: TGCGCCAGCAGCTTGGAGGACGGAGGCTACGAGCAGTACTTC. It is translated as CASSLEDGGYEQYF.

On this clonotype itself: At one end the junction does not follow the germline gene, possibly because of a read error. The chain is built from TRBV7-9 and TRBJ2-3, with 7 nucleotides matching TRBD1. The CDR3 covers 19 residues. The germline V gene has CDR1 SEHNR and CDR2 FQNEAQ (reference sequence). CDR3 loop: CASSTRGRGMFVSTDTQYF. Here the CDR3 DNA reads TGTGCGAGCAGCACCAGGGGCAGGGGGATGTTTGTAAGCACAGATACGCAGTATTTT.

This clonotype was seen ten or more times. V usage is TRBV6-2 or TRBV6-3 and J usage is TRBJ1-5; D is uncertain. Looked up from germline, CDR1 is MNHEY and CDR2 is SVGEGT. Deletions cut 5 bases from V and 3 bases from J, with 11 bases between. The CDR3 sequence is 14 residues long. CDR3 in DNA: TGTGCCAGCAGTGGAGGGTGGGACAATCAGCCCCAGCATTTT. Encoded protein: CASSGGWDNQPQHF.

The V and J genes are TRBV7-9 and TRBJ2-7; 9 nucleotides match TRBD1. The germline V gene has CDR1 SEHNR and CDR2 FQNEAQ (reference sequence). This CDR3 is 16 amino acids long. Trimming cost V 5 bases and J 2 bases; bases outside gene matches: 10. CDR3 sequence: CASSPGTGPRPYEQYF. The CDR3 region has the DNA TGTGCCAGCAGCCCAGGGACAGGGCCAAGACCCTACGAGCAGTACTTC.

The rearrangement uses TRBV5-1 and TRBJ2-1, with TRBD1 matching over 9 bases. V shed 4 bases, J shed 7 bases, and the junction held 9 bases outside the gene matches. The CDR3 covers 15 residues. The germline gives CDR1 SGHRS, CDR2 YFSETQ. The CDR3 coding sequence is TGCGCCAGCAGCCCGGGGGACAGGGAGAATAATGAGCAGTTCTTC. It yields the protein CASSPGDRENNEQFF.

The CDR3 sequence is CASSPQGPGELFF. The CDR3 nucleotides read TGCGCCAGCAGCCCTCAGGGTCCCGGGGAGCTGTTTTTT. The V and J genes are TRBV5-1 and TRBJ2-2; TRBD1 might be the D (5 bases). The CDR3 length is 13 residues. Germline CDR1 is SGHRS and CDR2 is YFSETQ. Trimming cost V 4 bases and J 6 bases, with 10 bases left between them. The entire variable domain, with the rest obtained from reference TRBV5-1 and TRBJ2-2, is as follows: KAGVTQTPRYLIKTRGQQVTLSCSPISGHRSVSWYQQTPGQGLQFLFEYFSETQRNKGNFPGRFSGRQFSNSRSEMNVSTLELGDSALYLCASSPQGPGELFFGEGSRLTVL.

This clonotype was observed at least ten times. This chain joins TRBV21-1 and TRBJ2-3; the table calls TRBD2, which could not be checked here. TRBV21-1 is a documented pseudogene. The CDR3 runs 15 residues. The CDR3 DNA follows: TGTGCCAGCAGCAGTAAAGGGCCTCGCACAGATACGCAGTATTTT. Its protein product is CASSSKGPRTDTQYF.

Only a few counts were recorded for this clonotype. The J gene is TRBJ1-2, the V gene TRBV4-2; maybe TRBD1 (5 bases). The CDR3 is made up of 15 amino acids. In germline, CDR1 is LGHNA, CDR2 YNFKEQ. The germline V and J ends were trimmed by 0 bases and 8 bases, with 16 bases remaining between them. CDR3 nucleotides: TGTGCCAGCAGCCAAGAAAAGGGGCAGGGTTACGGCTACACCTTC. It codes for CASSQEKGQGYGYTF.

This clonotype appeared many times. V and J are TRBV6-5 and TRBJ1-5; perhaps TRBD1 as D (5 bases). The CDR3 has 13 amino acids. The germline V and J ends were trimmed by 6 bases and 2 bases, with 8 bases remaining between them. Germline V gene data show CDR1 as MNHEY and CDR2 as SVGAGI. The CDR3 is CASRQGGNQPQHF. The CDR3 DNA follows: TGTGCCAGCAGGCAGGGAGGCAATCAGCCCCAGCATTTT.

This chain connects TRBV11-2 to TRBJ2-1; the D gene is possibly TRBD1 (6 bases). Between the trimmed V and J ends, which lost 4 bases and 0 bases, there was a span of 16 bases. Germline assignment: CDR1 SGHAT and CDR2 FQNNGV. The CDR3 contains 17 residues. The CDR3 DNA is TGTGCCAGCAGCTCTCCGGTAGCACAGGGCTCCTACAATGAGCAGTTCTTC. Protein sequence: CASSSPVAQGSYNEQFF.